One sample yielded the 11 T cell receptor beta chains listed below, sequenced in a study of cytomegalovirus exposure and HLA in healthy donors. PCR used 60 Vbeta primers and 13 Jbeta primers. Here immunoSEQ multiplex PCR was the method, and the copy in TCRdb shows in-frame clones only, minus some. This sample has about 170,000 clones, with around 80% found just once. Sequenced sample: PBMCs. Receptors originate from a woman aged 45-65 years in good health and CMV-seropositive.

The gene calls are TRBV19 and TRBJ2-7; D possibly corresponds to TRBD1 (5 bases). CDR3 length: 15 amino acids. The V and J ends lost 6 bases and 0 bases respectively, with 15 bases between them. Germline-derived CDR1 and CDR2 are LNHDA and SQIVND (reference sequence). The CDR3 loop is CASRETGRSSYEQYF. In DNA form, the CDR3 reads TGTGCCAGTAGAGAAACAGGCCGAAGCTCCTACGAGCAGTACTTC.

The chain combines TRBV5-4 with TRBJ2-5, with TRBD2 matching over 9 bases. Near its end, the DNA agrees better with TRBJ2-7, so the J call may be wrong. The CDR3 sequence is 18 residues long. The V gene's germline CDR1 is SGHNT and CDR2 YYREEE (reference sequence). The CDR3 nucleotides read TGTGCCAGCAGCTTTCTCTGTTGCCTGACTAGCGGCAGCTACGAGCAGTACTTC. This codes for CASSFLCCLTSGSYEQYF.

V usage is TRBV18 and J usage is TRBJ2-2; possible D gene TRBD1, 5 bases. Per germline, CDR1 KGHSH and CDR2 LQKENI. V shed 6 bases and J shed 4 bases, with 18 bases lying between them. The CDR3 has 16 residues. CDR3 sequence: CASSAMQGMVTGELFF. CDR3 DNA: TGTGCCAGCTCCGCAATGCAGGGAATGGTCACCGGGGAGCTGTTTTTT. Full variable domain (missing parts from reference TRBV18 and TRBJ2-2): NAGVMQNPRHLVRRRGQEARLRCSPMKGHSHVYWYRQLPEEGLKFMVYLQKENIIDESGMPKERFSAEFPKEGPSILRIQQVVRGDSAAYFCASSAMQGMVTGELFFGEGSRLTVL.

The chain links TRBV6-4 to TRBJ2-3; D possibly corresponds to TRBD2 (5 bases). Deletions cut 4 bases from V and 4 bases from J, with 15 bases between. The germline gives CDR1 MRHNA, CDR2 SNTAGT. The CDR3 covers 15 residues. In nucleotides, the CDR3 is TGTGCCAGCAGTGTCGATTGGAGCGGCGCAGATACGCAGTATTTT. This translates into CASSVDWSGADTQYF.

A remark on this clone: One end of the junction is discordant with germline, which a read error may explain. This chain joins TRBV11-1 and TRBJ2-7; D gene ambiguous. The germline CDR1 and CDR2 sequences are SGHAT and FQDESV (reference sequence). This CDR3 is 15 amino acids long. The CDR3 DNA reads as TGTGCCAGCAGCGTAGCTGGAACAGCTACATACGAGCAGTACTTC. It translates to CASSVAGTATYEQYF.

This chain uses TRBV27 with TRBJ2-5; tentative D call: TRBD2 (5 bases). The closer fit of TRBJ2-7 to the DNA end suggests the J call may be wrong. Germline lookup yields CDR1 MNHEY and CDR2 SMNVEV (reference sequence). CDR3 length: 14 residues. CDR3 amino acids: CASSSRRYSYEQYF. CDR3 nucleotides: TGTGCCAGCAGTTCACGGAGGTACTCCTACGAGCAGTACTTC.

Remarks on this clone: One end of the junction varies from germline; a read error may be responsible. The chain carries TRBV7-9 and TRBJ2-3; 10 bases are a match to TRBD2. Looked up from germline, CDR1 is SEHNR and CDR2 is FQNEAQ (reference sequence). The CDR3 is made up of 17 amino acids. The CDR3 nucleotides read TGTTCCAGCAGCTTAGTCGCTAGCGGGAGTCGTGGAGATACGCAGTATTTT. Its protein product is CSSSLVASGSRGDTQYF.

This clone was counted a few times. CDR3 amino acids: CASSRTGNNSPLHF. In nucleotides, the CDR3 is TGTGCCAGCAGCCGGACAGGGAATAATTCACCCCTCCACTTT. The chain couples TRBV14 to TRBJ1-6; 8 bases align to TRBD1. From germline, CDR1 is SGHDN and CDR2 FVKESK. CDR3 length: 14 amino acids. V dropped 4 bases and J dropped 5; count of bases not matched to a gene: 1.

The rearrangement joins TRBV6-6 to TRBJ2-5; 7 bases line up with TRBD2. The ends lost 5 bases at V and 11 bases at J; junction bases unmatched: 20. The CDR3 is made up of 16 amino acids. CDR1 is MNHNY, CDR2 SVGAGI, per germline (reference sequence). In DNA form, the CDR3 reads TGTGCCAGCAGTCAGACAGAGGGAGGGTGGGTGGGGGAGCAGTACTTC. Protein sequence: CASSQTEGGWVGEQYF.

The chain has TRBV7-2 and TRBJ1-3, with 7 nucleotides matching TRBD1. V trimming: 2 bases; J trimming: 4 bases; junction bases outside the gene matches: 5. The V gene's germline CDR1 is SGHTA and CDR2 FQGNSA. The CDR3 is 15 amino acids. This chain's CDR3 is CASSLTGASGNTIYF. The DNA of the CDR3 is TGTGCCAGCAGCTTAACAGGGGCCTCAGGAAACACCATATATTTT. Full variable domain (missing parts from reference TRBV7-2 and TRBJ1-3): GAGVSQSPSNKVTEKGKDVELRCDPISGHTALYWYRQSLGQGLEFLIYFQGNSAPDKSGLPSDRFSAERTGGSVSTLTIQRTQQEDSAVYLCASSLTGASGNTIYFGEGSWLTVV.

V gene TRBV6-5 combines with J gene TRBJ1-2; 8 bases line up with TRBD1. J was trimmed by 4 bases and V by 5 bases; bases with no gene match: 3. Germline V gene data show CDR1 as MNHEY and CDR2 as SVGAGI. The CDR3 runs 13 residues. CDR3 nucleotides: TGTGCCAGCAGTCGCGGACAGGGCTATGGCTACACCTTC. This gives the protein CASSRGQGYGYTF.